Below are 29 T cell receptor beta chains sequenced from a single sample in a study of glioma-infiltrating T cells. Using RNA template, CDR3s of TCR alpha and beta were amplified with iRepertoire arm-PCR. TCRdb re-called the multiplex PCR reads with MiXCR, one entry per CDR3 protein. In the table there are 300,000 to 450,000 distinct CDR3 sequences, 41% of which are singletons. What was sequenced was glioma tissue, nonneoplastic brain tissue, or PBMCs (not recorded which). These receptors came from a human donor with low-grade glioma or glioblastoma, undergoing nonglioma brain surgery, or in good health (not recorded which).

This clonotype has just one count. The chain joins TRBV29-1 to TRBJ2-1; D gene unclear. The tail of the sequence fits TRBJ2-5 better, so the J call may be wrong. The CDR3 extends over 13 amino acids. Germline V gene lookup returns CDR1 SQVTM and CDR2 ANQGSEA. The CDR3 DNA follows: TGCAGCGTCAACCGACGGCTAGGGGAGACCCAGTACTTC. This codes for CSVNRRLGETQYF.

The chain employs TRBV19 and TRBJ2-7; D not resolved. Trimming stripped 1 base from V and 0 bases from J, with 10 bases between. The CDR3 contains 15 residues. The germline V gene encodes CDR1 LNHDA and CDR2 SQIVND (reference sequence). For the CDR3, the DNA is TGTGCCAGTAGTATAGTCGCGGCCGTCTCCTACGAGCAGTACTTC. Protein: CASSIVAAVSYEQYF.

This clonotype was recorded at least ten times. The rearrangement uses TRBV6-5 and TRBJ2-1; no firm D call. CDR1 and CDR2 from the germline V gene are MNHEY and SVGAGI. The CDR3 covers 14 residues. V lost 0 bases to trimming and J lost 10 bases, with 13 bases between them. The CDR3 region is CASSYSSQAGEQFF. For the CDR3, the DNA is TGTGCCAGCAGTTACTCATCCCAGGCCGGGGAGCAGTTCTTC.

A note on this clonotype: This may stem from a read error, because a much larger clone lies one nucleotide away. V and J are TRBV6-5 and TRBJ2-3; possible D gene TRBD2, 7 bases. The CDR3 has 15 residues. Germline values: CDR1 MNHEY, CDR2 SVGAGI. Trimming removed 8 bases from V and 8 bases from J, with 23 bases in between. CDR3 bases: TGTGCCAGCGGACAAAGGACTAGGACAGTCGGTACGCAGTATTTT. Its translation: CASGQRTRTVGTQYF.

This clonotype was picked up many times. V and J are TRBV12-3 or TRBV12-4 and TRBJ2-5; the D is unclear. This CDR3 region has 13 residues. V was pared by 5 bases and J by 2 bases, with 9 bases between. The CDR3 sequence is CASSTALQETQYF. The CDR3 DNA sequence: TGTGCCAGCAGTACAGCGCTACAAGAGACCCAGTACTTC.

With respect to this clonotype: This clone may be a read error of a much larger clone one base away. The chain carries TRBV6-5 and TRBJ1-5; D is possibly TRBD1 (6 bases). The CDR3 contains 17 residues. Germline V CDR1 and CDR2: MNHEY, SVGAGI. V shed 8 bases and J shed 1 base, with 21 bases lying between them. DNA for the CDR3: TGTGCCAGCCGTCAAAGAAGCGCAGGGGACAGCAATCAGCCCCAGCATTTT. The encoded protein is CASRQRSAGDSNQPQHF.

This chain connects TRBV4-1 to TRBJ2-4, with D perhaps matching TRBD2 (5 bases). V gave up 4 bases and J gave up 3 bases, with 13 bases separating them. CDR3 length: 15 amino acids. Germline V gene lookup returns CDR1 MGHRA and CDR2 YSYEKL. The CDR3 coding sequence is TGCGCCAGCAGCCGACTAATTATAGTCAAAAACATTCAGTACTTC. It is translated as CASSRLIIVKNIQYF.

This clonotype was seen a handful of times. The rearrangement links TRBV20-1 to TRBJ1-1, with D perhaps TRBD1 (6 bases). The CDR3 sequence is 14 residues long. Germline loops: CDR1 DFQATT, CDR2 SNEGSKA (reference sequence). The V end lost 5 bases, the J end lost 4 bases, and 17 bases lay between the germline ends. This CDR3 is CSAPHRVGSTEAFF. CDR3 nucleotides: TGCAGTGCTCCTCACAGGGTAGGGAGCACTGAAGCTTTCTTT.

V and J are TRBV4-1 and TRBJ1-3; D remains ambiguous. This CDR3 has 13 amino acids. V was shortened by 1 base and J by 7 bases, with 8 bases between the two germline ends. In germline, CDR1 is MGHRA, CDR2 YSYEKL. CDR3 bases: TGCGCCAGCAGCCAAGTTCCAGCGAACACCATATATTTT. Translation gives CASSQVPANTIYF.

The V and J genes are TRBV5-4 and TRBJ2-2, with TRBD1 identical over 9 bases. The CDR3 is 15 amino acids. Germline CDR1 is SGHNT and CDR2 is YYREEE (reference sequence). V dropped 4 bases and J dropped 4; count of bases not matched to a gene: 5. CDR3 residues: CASSRLGQGTGELFF. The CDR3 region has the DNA TGTGCCAGCAGCAGGTTGGGACAGGGCACCGGGGAGCTGTTTTTT.

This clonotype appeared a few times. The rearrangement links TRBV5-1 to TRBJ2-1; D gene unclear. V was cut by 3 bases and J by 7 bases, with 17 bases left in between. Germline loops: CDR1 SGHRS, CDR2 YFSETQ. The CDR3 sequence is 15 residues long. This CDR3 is CASSSLLRSGNEQFF. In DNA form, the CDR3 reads TGCGCCAGCAGCTCCCTCCTTAGAAGTGGAAATGAGCAGTTCTTC.

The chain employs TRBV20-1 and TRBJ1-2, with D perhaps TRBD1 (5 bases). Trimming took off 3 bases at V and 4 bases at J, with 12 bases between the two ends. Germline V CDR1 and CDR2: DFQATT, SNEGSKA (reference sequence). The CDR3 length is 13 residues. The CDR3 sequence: CSASMQGCYGYTF. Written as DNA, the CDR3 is TGCAGTGCTAGCATGCAGGGTTGCTATGGCTACACCTTC.

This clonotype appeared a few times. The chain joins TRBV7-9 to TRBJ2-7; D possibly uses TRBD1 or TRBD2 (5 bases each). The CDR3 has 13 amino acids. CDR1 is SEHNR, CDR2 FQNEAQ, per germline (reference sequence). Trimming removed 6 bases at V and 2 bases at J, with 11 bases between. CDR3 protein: CASSRDGTYEQYF. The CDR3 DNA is TGTGCCAGCAGTAGGGACGGGACCTACGAGCAGTACTTC.

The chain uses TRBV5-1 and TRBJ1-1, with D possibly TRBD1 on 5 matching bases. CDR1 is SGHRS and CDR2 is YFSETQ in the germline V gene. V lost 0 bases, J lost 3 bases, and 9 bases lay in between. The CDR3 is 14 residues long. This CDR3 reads CASSLESGYTEAFF. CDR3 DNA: TGCGCCAGCAGCTTGGAATCAGGGTACACTGAAGCTTTCTTT.

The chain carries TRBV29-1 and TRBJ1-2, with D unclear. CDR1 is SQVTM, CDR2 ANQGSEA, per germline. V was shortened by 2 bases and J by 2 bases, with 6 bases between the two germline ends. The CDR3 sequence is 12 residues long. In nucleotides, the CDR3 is TGCAGCGTTGAAAGTACCAACTATGGCTACACCTTC. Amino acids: CSVESTNYGYTF.

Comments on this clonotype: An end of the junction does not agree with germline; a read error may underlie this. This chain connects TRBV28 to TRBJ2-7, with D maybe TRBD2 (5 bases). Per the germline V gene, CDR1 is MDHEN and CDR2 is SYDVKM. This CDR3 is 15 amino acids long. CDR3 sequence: CASSLLRLALYEEYF. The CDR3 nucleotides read TGTGCCAGCAGTTTATTGCGGCTAGCACTCTACGAGGAGTACTTC.

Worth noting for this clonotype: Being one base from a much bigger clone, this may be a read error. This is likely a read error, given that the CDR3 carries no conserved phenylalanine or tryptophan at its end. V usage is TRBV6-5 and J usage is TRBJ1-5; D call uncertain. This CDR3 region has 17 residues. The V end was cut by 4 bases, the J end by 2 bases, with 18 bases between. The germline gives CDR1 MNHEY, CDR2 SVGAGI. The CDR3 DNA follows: TGTGCCAGCAGTTCCATGGGCCCACCGGAGGGCAATCAGCCCCAGCATTTA. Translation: CASSSMGPPEGNQPQHL.

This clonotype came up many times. CDR3 loop: CASSPGGAGGDEQFF. The CDR3 DNA reads as TGTGCCAGCAGCCCCGGAGGGGCAGGGGGCGATGAGCAGTTCTTC. The chain employs TRBV28 and TRBJ2-1; 8 bases fit TRBD1. There are 15 residues in the CDR3. Unmatched junction bases numbered 12, after V lost 6 bases and J lost 8 bases. Germline values: CDR1 MDHEN, CDR2 SYDVKM.

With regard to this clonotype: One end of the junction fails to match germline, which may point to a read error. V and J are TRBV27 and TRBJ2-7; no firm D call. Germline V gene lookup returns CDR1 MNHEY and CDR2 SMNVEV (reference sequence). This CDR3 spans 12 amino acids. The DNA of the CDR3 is TGTGCCAGCAGTTACGCCCCCTACGGGCAGTACTTC. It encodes CASSYAPYGQYF.

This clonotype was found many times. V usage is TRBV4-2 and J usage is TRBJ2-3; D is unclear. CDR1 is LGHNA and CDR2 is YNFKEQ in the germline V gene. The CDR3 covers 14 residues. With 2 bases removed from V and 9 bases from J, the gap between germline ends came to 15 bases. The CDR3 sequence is CASSQKDWYETQYF. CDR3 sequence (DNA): TGTGCCAGCAGCCAAAAAGACTGGTATGAGACGCAGTATTTT.

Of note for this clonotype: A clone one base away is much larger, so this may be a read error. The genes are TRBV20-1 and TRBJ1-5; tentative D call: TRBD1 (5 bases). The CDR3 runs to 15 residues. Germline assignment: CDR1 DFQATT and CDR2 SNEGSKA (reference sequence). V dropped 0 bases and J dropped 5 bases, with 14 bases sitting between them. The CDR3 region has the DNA TGCAGTGCTAGAGATCGAAGGGACGGCGATCAGCCCCAGCATTTT. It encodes CSARDRRDGDQPQHF.

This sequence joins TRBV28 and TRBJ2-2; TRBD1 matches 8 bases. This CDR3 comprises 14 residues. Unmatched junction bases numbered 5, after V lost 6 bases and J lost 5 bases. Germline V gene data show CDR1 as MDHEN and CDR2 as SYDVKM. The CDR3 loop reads CASRPQGATGELFF. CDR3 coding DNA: TGTGCCAGCAGGCCCCAGGGGGCGACCGGGGAGCTGTTTTTT. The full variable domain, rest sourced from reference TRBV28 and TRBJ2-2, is DVKVTQSSRYLVKRTGEKVFLECVQDMDHENMFWYRQDPGLGLRLIYFSYDVKMKEKGDIPEGYSVSREKKERFSLILESASTNQTSMYLCASRPQGATGELFFGEGSRLTVL.

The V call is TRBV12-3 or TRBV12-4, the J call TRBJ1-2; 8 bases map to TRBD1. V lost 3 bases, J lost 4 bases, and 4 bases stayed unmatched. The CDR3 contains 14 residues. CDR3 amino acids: CASSLAGGAYGYTF. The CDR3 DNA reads TGTGCCAGCAGTTTGGCAGGGGGCGCCTATGGCTACACCTTC.

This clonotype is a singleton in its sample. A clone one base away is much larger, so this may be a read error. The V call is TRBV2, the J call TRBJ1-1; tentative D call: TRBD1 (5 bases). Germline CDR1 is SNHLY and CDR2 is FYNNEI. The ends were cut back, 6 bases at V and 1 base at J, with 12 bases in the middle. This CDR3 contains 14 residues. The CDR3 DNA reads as TGTGCCAGCAGGTACGGGGCGGAGAACACTGAAGCTTTCTTT. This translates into CASRYGAENTEAFF.

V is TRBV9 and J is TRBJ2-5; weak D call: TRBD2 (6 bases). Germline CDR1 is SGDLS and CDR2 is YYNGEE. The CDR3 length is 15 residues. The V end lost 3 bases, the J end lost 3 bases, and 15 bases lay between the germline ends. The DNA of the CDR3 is TGTGCCAGCAGCGGACTAGGGGCGGAGAAAGAGACCCAGTACTTC. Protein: CASSGLGAEKETQYF. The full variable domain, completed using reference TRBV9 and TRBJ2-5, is DSGVTQTPKHLITATGQRVTLRCSPRSGDLSVYWYQQSLDQGLQFLIQYYNGEERAKGNILERFSAQQFPDLHSELNLSSLELGDSALYFCASSGLGAEKETQYFGPGTRLLVL.

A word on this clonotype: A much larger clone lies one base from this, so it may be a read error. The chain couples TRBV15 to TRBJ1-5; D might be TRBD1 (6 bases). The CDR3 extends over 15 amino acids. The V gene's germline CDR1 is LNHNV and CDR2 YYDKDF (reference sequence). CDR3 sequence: CATIRVVQGRQPQHF. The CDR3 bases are TGTGCCACCATCAGAGTGGTTCAGGGGAGGCAGCCCCAGCATTTT.

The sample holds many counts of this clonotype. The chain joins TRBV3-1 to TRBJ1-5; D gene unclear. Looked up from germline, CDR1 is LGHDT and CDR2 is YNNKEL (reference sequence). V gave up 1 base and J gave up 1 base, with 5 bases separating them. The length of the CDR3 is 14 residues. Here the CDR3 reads CASSQGASNQPQHF. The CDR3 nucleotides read TGTGCCAGCAGCCAAGGGGCCAGCAATCAGCCCCAGCATTTT.

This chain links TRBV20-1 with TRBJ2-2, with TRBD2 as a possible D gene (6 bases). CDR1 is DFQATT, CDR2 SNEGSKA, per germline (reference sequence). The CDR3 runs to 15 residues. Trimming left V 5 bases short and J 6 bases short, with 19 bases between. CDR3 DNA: TGCAGTGCTTATAGAGACCGACTAGTAGCCGGGGAGCTGTTTTTT. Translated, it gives CSAYRDRLVAGELFF.

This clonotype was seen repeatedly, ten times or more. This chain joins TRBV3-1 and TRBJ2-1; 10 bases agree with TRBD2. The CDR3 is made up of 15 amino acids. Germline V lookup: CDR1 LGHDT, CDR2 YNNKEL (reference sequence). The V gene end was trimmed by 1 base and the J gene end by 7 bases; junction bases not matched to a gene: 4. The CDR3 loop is CASSQVAGGTNEQFF. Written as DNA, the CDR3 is TGTGCCAGCAGCCAAGTAGCGGGAGGAACTAATGAGCAGTTCTTC.